This T cell receptor beta chain was identified during a study of T-cell reconstitution after alpha-beta-depleted transplantation in children. Study-wide points: Several hundred rapidly expanded clones from non-depleted graft cells reportedly supplied alpha-beta T cells about two months post-transplant. The authors attributed T-cell counts and diversity one year after transplant mostly to newly produced T cells. At day 60, the high TCRbeta diversity found in some patients originated from recipient T cells and thymic progenitors that had survived.

This clonotype was counted a few times. Its antigen is unknown. The CDR3 contains 14 residues. The V end lost 3 bases, the J end lost 5 bases, and 13 bases lay between the germline ends. This sample's TCRbeta library carried unique molecular identifier barcodes. TCRdb redid the calling of the PCR reads with MiXCR, one entry per CDR3 protein. This sample yields some 78,000 distinct CDR3 sequences, of which roughly 13% are seen a single time; less than 35% belongs to the top ten. The sequencing used PBMCs, mostly from graft donor cells, collected 180 days after TCRalphabeta/CD19-depleted stem cell transplant. This TCR came from a male patient aged 2 to 9 who had a stem cell transplant for acute lymphoblastic leukemia, so the T cells may come from the graft donor. The rearrangement links TRBV12-3 or TRBV12-4 to TRBJ1-1, with TRBD1 as a possible D gene (5 bases). The CDR3 reads CASSFRTPGTEAFF. The DNA of the CDR3 is TGTGCCAGCAGTTTTAGGACTCCAGGGACTGAAGCTTTCTTT.